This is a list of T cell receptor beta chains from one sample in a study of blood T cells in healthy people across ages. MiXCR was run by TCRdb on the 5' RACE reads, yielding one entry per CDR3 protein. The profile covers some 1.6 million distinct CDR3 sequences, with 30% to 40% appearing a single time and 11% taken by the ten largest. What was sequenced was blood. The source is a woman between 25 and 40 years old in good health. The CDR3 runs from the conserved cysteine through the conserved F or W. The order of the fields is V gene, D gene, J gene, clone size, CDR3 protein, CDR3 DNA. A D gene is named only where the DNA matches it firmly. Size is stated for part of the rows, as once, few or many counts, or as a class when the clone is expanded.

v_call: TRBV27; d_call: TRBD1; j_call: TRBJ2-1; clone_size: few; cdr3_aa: CASSWTSGQPYNEQFF; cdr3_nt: TGTGCCAGCAGTTGGACTTCGGGACAGCCTTACAATGAGCAGTTCTTC
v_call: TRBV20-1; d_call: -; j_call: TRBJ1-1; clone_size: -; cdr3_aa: CSARLTVQNTEAFF; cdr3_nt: TGCAGTGCTAGGCTGACAGTACAGAACACTGAAGCTTTCTTT
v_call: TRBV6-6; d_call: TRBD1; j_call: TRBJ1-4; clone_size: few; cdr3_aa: CASRTTGGNEKLFF; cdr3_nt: TGTGCCAGCAGGACGACAGGGGGGAATGAAAAACTGTTTTTT
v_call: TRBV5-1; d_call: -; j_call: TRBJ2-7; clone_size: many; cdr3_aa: CASSSSSGKGYEQYF; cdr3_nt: TGCGCCAGCAGCTCCTCGTCCGGGAAAGGGTACGAGCAGTACTTC
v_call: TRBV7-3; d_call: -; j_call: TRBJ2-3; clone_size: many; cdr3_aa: CASSLRGKQSDTQYF; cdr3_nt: TGTGCCAGCAGCTTACGCGGGAAACAGTCAGATACGCAGTATTTT
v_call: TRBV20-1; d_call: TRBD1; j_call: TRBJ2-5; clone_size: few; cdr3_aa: CSASTGTEAFLWETQYF; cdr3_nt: TGCAGTGCTTCGACCGGGACAGAGGCCTTTCTGTGGGAGACCCAGTACTTC
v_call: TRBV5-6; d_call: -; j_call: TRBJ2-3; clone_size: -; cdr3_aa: CASSTKKGSTDTQYF; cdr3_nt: TGTGCCAGCAGCACGAAAAAAGGGAGCACAGATACGCAGTATTTT
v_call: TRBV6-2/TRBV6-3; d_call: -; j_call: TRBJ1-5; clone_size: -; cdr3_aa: CASSYWGGRFQPQHF; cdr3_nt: TGTGCCAGCAGTTACTGGGGGGGGCGCTTTCAGCCCCAGCATTTT
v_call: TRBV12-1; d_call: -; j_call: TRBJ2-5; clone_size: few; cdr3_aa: CASSFPPLAGEQETQYF; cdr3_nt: TGTGCCAGCAGCTTCCCTCCTCTAGCGGGGGAGCAAGAGACCCAGTACTTC
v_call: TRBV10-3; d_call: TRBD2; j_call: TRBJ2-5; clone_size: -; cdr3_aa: CAISESGMQETQYF; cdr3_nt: TGTGCCATCAGTGAGAGCGGGATGCAAGAGACCCAGTACTTC